This T cell receptor (beta chain) is from a study of CD8 T cells in ankylosing spondylitis. General study points: The authors found the disease-linked clones to be CD8+ and relatively rare in peripheral blood. Ankylosing spondylitis blood appeared to be characterized by a TCR beta motif of 7 to 9 highly homologous variants. In the blood and synovial fluid of reactive arthritis, some motif variants had been previously reported.

This clonotype was seen a few times. What it binds is not known. Construction of TCR beta libraries was performed using quantitative 5'-RACE with molecular barcodes. TCRdb re-analysed the 5' RACE reads in MiXCR, keeping a single row per CDR3 protein. The repertoire holds some 140,000 distinct CDR3 sequences, with over 15% as singletons. CDR1 is PRHDT, CDR2 FYEKMQ, per germline (reference sequence). The CDR3 totals 15 residues. The V gene lost 2 bases and the J gene lost 1 base, with 11 bases spanning the gap. The genes are TRBV13 and TRBJ2-5; D gene unclear. Material for sequencing was blood, either unsorted or a sorted T cell fraction (not recorded which). The sequence was collected from a male donor with ankylosing spondylitis. The CDR3 DNA sequence: TGTGCCAGCAGCTTACTAGATGGTAGCCAAGAGACCCAGTACTTC. It encodes CASSLLDGSQETQYF. Full variable domain (remainder filled in from reference TRBV13 and TRBJ2-5): AAGVIQSPRHLIKEKRETATLKCYPIPRHDTVYWYQQGPGQDPQFLISFYEKMQSDKGSIPDRFSAQQFSDYHSELNMSSLELGDSALYFCASSLLDGSQETQYFGPGTRLLVL.